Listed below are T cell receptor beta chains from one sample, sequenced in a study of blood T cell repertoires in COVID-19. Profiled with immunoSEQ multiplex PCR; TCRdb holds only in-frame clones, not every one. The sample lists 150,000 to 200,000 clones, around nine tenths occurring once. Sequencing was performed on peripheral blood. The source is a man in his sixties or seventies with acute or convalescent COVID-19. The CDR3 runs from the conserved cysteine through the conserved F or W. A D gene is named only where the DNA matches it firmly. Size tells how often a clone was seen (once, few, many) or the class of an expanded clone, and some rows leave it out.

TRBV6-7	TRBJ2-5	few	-	TGTGCCAGCAGTTCCCCCGGGGACCAAGAGACCCAGTACTTC	CASSSPGDQETQYF
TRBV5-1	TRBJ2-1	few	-	TGCGCCAGCAGGCCCACTCACAATGAGCAGTTCTTC	CASRPTHNEQFF
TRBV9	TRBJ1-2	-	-	TGTGCCAGCAGCGTAGGTCAGGGTACCGGCTACACCTTC	CASSVGQGTGYTF
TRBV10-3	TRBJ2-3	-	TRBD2	TGTGCCATCAGTGAGGGGCTAGCGGGAGACCTCACAGATACGCAGTATTTT	CAISEGLAGDLTDTQYF
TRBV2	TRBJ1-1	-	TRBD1	TGTGCCAGCAGCGAAAACCATAGGGACAGTGAAGCTTTCTTT	CASSENHRDSEAFF
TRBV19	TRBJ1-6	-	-	TGTGCCAGTAGTATAGATGGACAGCCCAATTCACCCCTCCACTTT	CASSIDGQPNSPLHF
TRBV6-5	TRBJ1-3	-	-	TGTGCCAGCAGTTACTTTGCGGGGACCTCTGGAAACACCATATATTTT	CASSYFAGTSGNTIYF
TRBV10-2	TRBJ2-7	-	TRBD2	TGCGCCAGCAGTGATTCAGCGGGGGTAGGGTTCAGGGAGCAGTACTTC	CASSDSAGVGFREQYF
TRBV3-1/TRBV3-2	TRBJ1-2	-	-	TGTGCCAGCAGCCAAGATCCCCAGGGCACCTATGGCTACACCTTC	CASSQDPQGTYGYTF
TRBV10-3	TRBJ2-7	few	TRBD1	TGTGCCATCAGTGACCCGGGACAGGGATACTACGAGCAGTACTTC	CAISDPGQGYYEQYF
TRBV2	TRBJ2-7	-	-	TGTGCCAGCAGTGAGAAGGGGCAGGGGATTCTCTACGAGCAGTACTTC	CASSEKGQGILYEQYF
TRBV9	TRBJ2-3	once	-	TGTGCCAGCAGCCTTAGCGATACGCAGTATTTT	CASSLSDTQYF
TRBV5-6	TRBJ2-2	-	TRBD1	TGTGCCTCGGACAGGGGGGACACCGGGGAGCTGTTTTTT	CASDRGDTGELFF
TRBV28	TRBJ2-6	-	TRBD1	TGTGCCAGCAGTCTCTATCAGGGGGCCCCTGGGGCCAACGTCCTGACTTTC	CASSLYQGAPGANVLTF
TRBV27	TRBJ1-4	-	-	TGTGCCAGCGCCCCGGCCGGAGGAGATGAAAAACTGTTTTTT	CASAPAGGDEKLFF
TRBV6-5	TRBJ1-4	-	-	TGTGCCAGCAGTCGCCCGGGGGGCGCGGAAAAACTGTTTTTT	CASSRPGGAEKLFF
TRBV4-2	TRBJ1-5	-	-	TGTGCCAGCAGCCAAGAATTCGGGAGGAATCAGCCCCAGCATTTT	CASSQEFGRNQPQHF
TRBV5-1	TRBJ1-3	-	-	TGCGCCAGCAGCGAAGGGAGCACCATATATTTT	CASSEGSTIYF
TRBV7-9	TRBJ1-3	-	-	TGTGCCAGCAGCTTAGTAGTAACGGTCGAGTGGGGAAACACCATATATTTT	CASSLVVTVEWGNTIYF
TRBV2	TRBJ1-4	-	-	TGTGCCAGCAGCGGGAGAGCTAATGAAAAACTGTTTTTT	CASSGRANEKLFF
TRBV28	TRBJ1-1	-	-	TGTGCCAGCAGTTTTCGCGCTGAAGCTTTCTTT	CASSFRAEAFF
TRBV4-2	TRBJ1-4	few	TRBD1	TGTGCCAGCAGCAAAACGCGACAGGGATTAGAAAAACTGTTTTTT	CASSKTRQGLEKLFF
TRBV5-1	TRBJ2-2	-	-	TGCGCCAGCAGCCGCTCACAGGGTGGGGCTCTCCCCGGGGAGCTGTTTTTT	CASSRSQGGALPGELFF
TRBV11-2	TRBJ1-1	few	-	TGTGCCAGCAGCTTCCCCCGGGGAGGCCCTCGGGCTTTCTTT	CASSFPRGGPRAFF
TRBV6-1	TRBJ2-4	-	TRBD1	TGTGCCAGCAGTGATCCACAGGGGAAGGAAAACATTCAGTACTTC	CASSDPQGKENIQYF
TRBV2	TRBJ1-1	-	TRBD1	TGTGCCAGCAGTGAAGAACAGGGGAGTGAAGCTTTCTTT	CASSEEQGSEAFF
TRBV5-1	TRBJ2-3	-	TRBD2	TGCGCCAGCCAGACTAGCGGGTTTACAGATACGCAGTATTTT	CASQTSGFTDTQYF
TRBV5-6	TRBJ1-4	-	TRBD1	TGTGCCAGCAGTCGGACAGGGGCCGATAATGAAAAACTGTTTTTT	CASSRTGADNEKLFF
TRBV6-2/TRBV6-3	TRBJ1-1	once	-	TGTGCCAGCAGTTACCCCAGGGTCATGAACACTGAAGCTTTCTTT	CASSYPRVMNTEAFF
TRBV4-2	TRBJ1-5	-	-	TGTGCCAGCAGCCAAGATCGCGGGGAAGGCAATCAGCCCCAGCATTTT	CASSQDRGEGNQPQHF
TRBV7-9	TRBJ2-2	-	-	TGTGCCAGCAGCCCTTACCGGACAGACCCCACCGGGGAGCTGTTTTTT	CASSPYRTDPTGELFF
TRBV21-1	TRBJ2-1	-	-	TGTGCCAGCAGCAAAATGGAGGGCCGTCTTTACAATGAGCAGTTCTTC	CASSKMEGRLYNEQFF
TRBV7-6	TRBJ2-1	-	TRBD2	TGTGCCAGCAGCTTAGAGGTAGCGGGGAATGAGCAGTTCTTC	CASSLEVAGNEQFF
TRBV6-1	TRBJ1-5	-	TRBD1	TGTGCCAGCAGTGAACTATCCGGGACAGCTTATCAGCCCCAGCATTTT	CASSELSGTAYQPQHF
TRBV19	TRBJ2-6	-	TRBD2	TGTGCCAGTAGGGAGTGGGGAGGGAGCCCTGGGGCCAACGTCCTGACTTTC	CASREWGGSPGANVLTF
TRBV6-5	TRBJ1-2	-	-	TGTGCCAGCAGTTACTCAGGGGCCGATTATGGCTACACCTTC	CASSYSGADYGYTF
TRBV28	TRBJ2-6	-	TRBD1	TGTGCCAGCAGTCGGAACAGGGGGAGGTCGGGGGCCAACGTCCTGACTTTC	CASSRNRGRSGANVLTF
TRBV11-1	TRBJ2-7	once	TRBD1	TGTGCCAGCAGCTCCCCTCGACAGGGAATCGGCGAGCAGTACTTC	CASSSPRQGIGEQYF
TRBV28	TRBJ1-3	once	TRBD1	TGTGCCAGCCTCGGGACAGGTTGGGGAAACACCATATATTTT	CASLGTGWGNTIYF
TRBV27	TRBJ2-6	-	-	TGTGCCAGCAGTGTGGACAGTCCCCTCTCTGGGGCCAACGTCCTGACTTTC	CASSVDSPLSGANVLTF
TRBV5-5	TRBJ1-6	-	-	TGTGCCAGCAGCTTGAGTGGACGATCGGGATCACCCCTCCACTTT	CASSLSGRSGSPLHF
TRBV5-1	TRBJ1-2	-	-	TGCGCCAGCAGCCTCAGGGCTCCCTATGGCTACACCTTC	CASSLRAPYGYTF